This T cell receptor beta chain derives from a study of persistence of HIV-infected CD4 T cells. Sequencing used immunoSEQ version 4 in survey mode. Some clones are missing from TCRdb's copy, which holds only in-frame ones; the method was immunoSEQ multiplex PCR. Of 25,000 to 35,000 clones listed, 65% to 90% are singletons. CDR1 KGHSH and CDR2 LQKENI come from the germline V gene. With V trimmed by 1 base and J by 2 bases, 5 bases remained unmatched. The CDR3 is made up of 16 amino acids. Cells were stimulated with CMV-infected fibroblast lysates at roughly 10 ug/mL. Sorted nonresponding memory CD4+ T cells were CD40L-negative, CD69-negative, CD45RO-high. In regard to this clone: The antigen remains undetermined.

This receptor was taken from an adult man with HIV who was CMV-seropositive. The input for sequencing was CD4+ T cells sorted from PBMCs after roughly 18-hour stimulation, taken from a patient who received antiretroviral therapy. The chain has TRBV18 and TRBJ1-2, with 9 nucleotides matching TRBD1. CDR3 DNA: TGTGCCAGCTCACCACTTCCAGGACAGGGGAACTATGGCTACACCTTC. Its protein is CASSPLPGQGNYGYTF.